A single TCR beta chain is shown here with its context. Followed over time, Seattle patients had been enrolled while infection was active. Germline values: CDR1 SGHTA, CDR2 FQGTGA. CDR3 length equals 15 residues. V dropped 5 bases and J dropped 5; count of bases not matched to a gene: 9. This sample is part of a study of blood T cell repertoires in COVID-19. Turning to the study itself: There were acute and convalescent COVID-19 samples, and they came from the United States, Italy and Spain.

Authors' analysis steps: Amplification from reference gene primers served as the basis for estimated nucleated cell counts. Generated by immunoSEQ multiplex PCR, the TCRdb table keeps only in-frame clones and is missing some. For V, J and clone size, that table is used; D and trimming come from the DNA. Of roughly 80,000 clones in the sample, approximately 93% were seen once. This sequence joins TRBV7-3 and TRBJ2-3; 8 bases fit TRBD1. Sequencing used peripheral blood. The receptor's source is a man aged 50-59 years with COVID-19, enrolled during active disease. CDR3 sequence (DNA): TGTGCCAGCAGCAGGACAGGGACCCAAGGAGATACGCAGTATTTT. Its translation: CASSRTGTQGDTQYF.